The 27 T cell receptor beta chains reported below all come from one sample, sequenced in a study of shared clonotypes between healthy human individuals. Some clones are missing from TCRdb's copy, which holds only in-frame ones; the method was immunoSEQ multiplex PCR. Of approximately 500,000 clones in the sample, about 95% were seen once. Sequences were obtained from naive CD4+ T cells sorted from blood. The subset here: CD45RA+ positively selected. Receptor source: a young woman in good health.

The gene calls are TRBV28 and TRBJ1-4; 11 bases are a match to TRBD1. CDR1 MDHEN and CDR2 SYDVKM come from the germline V gene. This CDR3 spans 16 amino acids. The V gene end was trimmed by 1 base and the J gene end by 8 bases; junction bases not matched to a gene: 6. The CDR3 reads CASSLSGTGGVEKLFF. For the CDR3, the DNA is TGTGCCAGCAGTTTATCCGGGACAGGGGGTGTAGAAAAACTGTTTTTT.

The V call is TRBV6-1, the J call TRBJ2-5, with unresolved D. The germline V gene encodes CDR1 MNHNS and CDR2 SASEGT. There are 12 residues in the CDR3. The V end was cut by 8 bases, the J end by 5 bases, with 12 bases between. CDR3 amino acids: CASGWVGETQYF. The CDR3 DNA sequence: TGTGCCAGCGGCTGGGTGGGGGAGACCCAGTACTTC.

This rearrangement joins TRBV5-1 to TRBJ2-7, with 7 bases aligning to TRBD2. J gave up 4 bases and V 0 bases, and 7 bases lay outside the gene matches. The CDR3 contains 15 residues. Per germline, CDR1 SGHRS and CDR2 YFSETQ. For the CDR3, the DNA is TGCGCCAGCAGCTTGGGGTGGGAGGGCCTATACGAGCAGTACTTC. It yields the protein CASSLGWEGLYEQYF.

About this clone itself: Other DNA sequences from this sample encode an identical CDR3 as well. This chain connects TRBV28 to TRBJ1-2; 7 bases align to TRBD1. Germline V gene lookup returns CDR1 MDHEN and CDR2 SYDVKM. This CDR3 is 12 amino acids long. The junction had 3 bases not matched to a gene; V was cut back by 6 bases and J by 5 bases. This CDR3 is CASSLQGYGYTF. DNA of the CDR3: TGTGCCAGCAGCCTACAGGGGTATGGCTACACCTTC.

The CDR3 DNA is TGTGCCAGCACTACTGCGACAGATCTGGGCGAGCAGTACTTC. It translates to CASTTATDLGEQYF. This chain joins TRBV28 and TRBJ2-5; D is possibly TRBD1 (5 bases). The J call may be mistaken, given a closer DNA end match to TRBJ2-7. The CDR3 has 14 residues. Germline V lookup: CDR1 MDHEN, CDR2 SYDVKM.

The rearrangement joins TRBV28 to TRBJ2-1; D not certain. Germline-derived CDR1 and CDR2 are MDHEN and SYDVKM. Between the trimmed V and J ends, which lost 2 bases and 9 bases, there was a span of 5 bases. The length of the CDR3 is 11 residues. CDR3 protein: CASSLEVEQFF. The CDR3 coding sequence is TGTGCCAGCAGTTTAGAGGTTGAGCAGTTCTTC.

The chain is built from TRBV5-8 and TRBJ1-5; TRBD1 matches at 12 bases. Germline V lookup: CDR1 SGHTS, CDR2 YDEGEE. Trimming removed 0 bases from V and 6 bases from J; junction bases left unmatched: 4. The CDR3 contains 16 residues. The DNA for the CDR3 is TGTGCCAGCAGCTTGGGGGACAGGGGGCGCAGTCAGCCCCAGCATTTT. Protein product: CASSLGDRGRSQPQHF.

This chain connects TRBV7-9 to TRBJ2-1, with 8 nucleotides matching TRBD1. The CDR3 is 19 residues long. Germline-derived CDR1 and CDR2 are SEHNR and FQNEAQ (reference sequence). After removal of 5 bases from V and 5 bases from J, the junction contained 20 bases not matched to a gene. The DNA for the CDR3 is TGTGCCAGCAGCAACTTAAATTTGGTGCAGGGGGCGAGAGACAATGAGCAGTTCTTC. This codes for CASSNLNLVQGARDNEQFF.

This chain joins TRBV5-1 and TRBJ1-1, with D perhaps matching TRBD1 (5 bases). CDR3 size: 15 residues. Germline V lookup: CDR1 SGHRS, CDR2 YFSETQ. V gave up 0 bases and J gave up 11 bases, with 20 bases separating them. In DNA, the CDR3 is TGCGCCAGCAGCTTGGCCCCACTGACAGATGGAATGGCTTTCTTT. Translating gives CASSLAPLTDGMAFF.

The rearrangement joins TRBV6-6 to TRBJ1-4; D unclear. The ends were cut back, 7 bases at V and 0 bases at J, with 6 bases in the middle. The germline V gene encodes CDR1 MNHNY and CDR2 SVGAGI (reference sequence). CDR3 length equals 13 residues. The CDR3 loop reads CASKGPTNEKLFF. The CDR3 coding sequence is TGTGCCAGCAAGGGCCCAACTAATGAAAAACTGTTTTTT.

The chain joins TRBV27 to TRBJ1-1; tentatively, D is TRBD1 (5 bases). CDR1 is MNHEY, CDR2 SMNVEV, per germline (reference sequence). Trimming removed 7 bases from V and 9 bases from J, with 12 bases in between. The CDR3 length is 11 residues. CDR3 sequence reads: CASTKGQKAFF. CDR3 sequence (DNA): TGTGCCAGCACCAAGGGGCAAAAAGCTTTCTTT.

The chain uses TRBV6-5 and TRBJ1-1; D gene ambiguous. The germline V and J ends were trimmed by 7 bases and 2 bases, with 11 bases remaining between them. The CDR3 length is 13 residues. Looked up from germline, CDR1 is MNHEY and CDR2 is SVGAGI. Here the CDR3 DNA reads TGTGCCAGCATACCGAGATCTAACACTGAAGCTTTCTTT. Translation gives CASIPRSNTEAFF.

V gene TRBV5-1 combines with J gene TRBJ1-2; D is ambiguous. Trimming cost V 0 bases and J 0 bases, with 15 bases left between them. This CDR3 contains 17 residues. Germline CDR1 SGHRS, CDR2 YFSETQ. The CDR3: CASSLGLAYQTNYGYTF. The CDR3, as DNA: TGCGCCAGCAGCTTGGGCTTGGCTTACCAGACTAACTATGGCTACACCTTC.

This chain's CDR3 is CASSLWAGVNTGELFF. The CDR3 DNA reads TGTGCCAGCAGCTTATGGGCGGGGGTGAACACCGGGGAGCTGTTTTTT. The chain couples TRBV11-2 to TRBJ2-2, with TRBD2 matching over 7 bases. With 2 bases clipped from V and 1 base from J, the junction kept 4 bases outside the gene matches. The CDR3 has 16 amino acids. Germline CDR1 and CDR2: SGHAT and FQNNGV.

The chain is built from TRBV27 and TRBJ2-3; possibly TRBD2 for D (5 bases). Germline CDR1 reads MNHEY; CDR2 reads SMNVEV (reference sequence). CDR3 length equals 15 residues. The germline V and J ends were trimmed by 5 bases and 0 bases, with 12 bases remaining between them. The CDR3 loop is CASSPWRRSTDTQYF. As DNA, the CDR3 is TGTGCCAGCAGTCCCTGGAGGAGGAGCACAGATACGCAGTATTTT.

J is TRBJ2-2 and V is TRBV6-6, with no clear D. The CDR3 is 14 residues long. With 5 bases removed from V and 3 bases from J, the gap between germline ends came to 10 bases. Germline V CDR1 and CDR2: MNHNY, SVGAGI (reference sequence). CDR3 residues: CASSPLSDTGELFF. CDR3 bases: TGTGCCAGCAGTCCCCTCTCGGACACCGGGGAGCTGTTTTTT.

The gene calls are TRBV4-1 and TRBJ2-5; tentatively, D is TRBD1 or TRBD2 (5 bases each). CDR1 MGHRA and CDR2 YSYEKL come from the germline V gene. Deletions cut 1 base from V and 1 base from J, with 13 bases between. The CDR3 totals 16 residues. The CDR3 DNA is TGCGCCAGCAGCCAAGTTGTTGGGGGTCGCCAAGAGACCCAGTACTTC. Translating gives CASSQVVGGRQETQYF.

V usage is TRBV7-8 and J usage is TRBJ2-1, with 13 bases lining up with TRBD2. V trimming: 5 bases; J trimming: 5 bases; junction bases outside the gene matches: 9. From germline, CDR1 is SGHVS and CDR2 FQNEAQ. The CDR3 runs to 17 residues. This CDR3 is CASSELRTSGRNNEQFF. CDR3 DNA: TGTGCCAGCAGCGAATTGAGGACTAGCGGGAGAAACAATGAGCAGTTCTTC.

The chain recombines TRBV15 with TRBJ2-7; tentative D call: TRBD2 (6 bases). With 1 base removed from V and 4 bases from J, the gap between germline ends came to 11 bases. Germline CDR1 is LNHNV and CDR2 is YYDKDF (reference sequence). This CDR3 comprises 14 residues. Here the CDR3 reads CATSRVSGPYEQYF. CDR3 sequence (DNA): TGTGCCACCAGCAGAGTTAGCGGACCTTACGAGCAGTACTTC.

The V gene is TRBV9, the J gene TRBJ2-1; D remains unclear. The CDR3 is made up of 15 amino acids. CDR1 is SGDLS and CDR2 is YYNGEE in the germline V gene. V was clipped by 4 bases and J by 2 bases, with 13 bases between them. The CDR3 DNA reads as TGTGCCAGCAGCATGGTGCCCTCCCCCTACAATGAGCAGTTCTTC. Its protein is CASSMVPSPYNEQFF.

The V call is TRBV5-4, the J call TRBJ1-5, with D unresolved. V gave up 0 bases and J gave up 5 bases, with 9 bases separating them. Germline V CDR1 and CDR2: SGHNT, YYREEE (reference sequence). This CDR3 spans 14 amino acids. CDR3 coding DNA: TGTGCCAGCAGCTTGGGTTCGAGCGATCAGCCCCAGCATTTT. It translates to CASSLGSSDQPQHF.

This sequence joins TRBV30 and TRBJ2-5; D unclear. The DNA end is a closer match to TRBJ2-7, so the J assignment may be wrong. This CDR3 comprises 14 residues. In germline, CDR1 is GTSNPN, CDR2 SVGIG (reference sequence). The DNA of the CDR3 is TGTGCCTGGAGTGTACGAGCGAGGTCCTACGAGCAGTACTTC. Translating gives CAWSVRARSYEQYF.

DNA for the CDR3: TGTGCCAGTAGTATGGACAGGGGGCATACAACTAATGAAAAACTGTTTTTT. Protein product: CASSMDRGHTTNEKLFF. The chain combines TRBV19 with TRBJ1-4, with TRBD1 matching 11 bases. This CDR3 region has 17 residues. V was clipped by 3 bases and J by 0 bases; unmatched bases: 3. Per germline, CDR1 LNHDA and CDR2 SQIVND (reference sequence).

The chain employs TRBV5-5 and TRBJ1-4; D unclear. CDR3 size: 13 residues. CDR1 SGHKS and CDR2 YYEKEE come from the germline V gene (reference sequence). V gave up 1 base and J gave up 9 bases, with 10 bases separating them. CDR3 DNA sequence: TGTGCCAGCAGCTTGATCGGGGAAAAAAAACTGTTTTTT. This translates into CASSLIGEKKLFF.

The CDR3 sequence: CASSSRQGGTEAFF. CDR3 nucleotides: TGTGCCAGCAGCTCCAGACAGGGGGGAACTGAAGCTTTCTTT. V gene TRBV5-4 combines with J gene TRBJ1-1; 9 bases match TRBD1. The CDR3 consists of 14 residues. Trimming removed 3 bases from V and 5 bases from J; junction bases left unmatched: 5. Germline CDR1 and CDR2: SGHNT and YYREEE (reference sequence).

V is TRBV11-2 and J is TRBJ2-5; the D is unclear. Per the germline V gene, CDR1 is SGHAT and CDR2 is FQNNGV. The V and J ends lost 4 bases and 1 base respectively, with 7 bases between them. The CDR3 length is 13 residues. CDR3 sequence: CASSWTGQETQYF. The CDR3 DNA sequence: TGTGCCAGCAGCTGGACGGGCCAAGAGACCCAGTACTTC.

This chain links TRBV6-5 with TRBJ1-1, with 9 nucleotides matching TRBD1. This CDR3 is 13 amino acids long. V dropped 4 bases and J dropped 7; count of bases not matched to a gene: 4. CDR1 and CDR2 (germline): MNHEY, SVGAGI. This chain's CDR3 is CASSLQGAGEAFF. CDR3 DNA sequence: TGTGCCAGCAGTTTACAGGGGGCGGGTGAAGCTTTCTTT.